This T cell receptor (beta chain) is from a study of T cell repertoires in cytomegalovirus infection. Study-level findings and limits: CMV-specific TCR beta clonotypes restricted by HLA-C were the ones dominating the ex vivo response.

Concerning this clonotype: The antigen remains undetermined. A much larger clone is a single base away; this may be a read error.

MiXCR, applied by TCRdb to the reads, yields one record per CDR3 protein. This table has fewer than 650,000 distinct CDR3 sequences, under 45% appearing once. Germline lookup yields CDR1 SNHLY and CDR2 FYNNEI. This CDR3 has 17 residues. V lost 2 bases, J lost 1 base, and 17 bases lay in between. The chain employs TRBV2 and TRBJ2-5; TRBD2 is a possible D gene (5 bases). The clonotype originates from a human donor in good health (CMV status not recorded). Some clones in this sample may be carry-over from other donors' samples. The input for sequencing was cultured PBMCs, taken from culture after CMV antigen stimulation. Here the CDR3 DNA reads TGTGCCAGCAGTGAAATCGGCCTAGTGGGGAGCCAAGAGACCCAGTACTTC. Its translation is CASSEIGLVGSQETQYF.